Listed below are T cell receptor beta chains from one sample, sequenced in a study of blood T cell repertoires in COVID-19. The protocol was immunoSEQ multiplex PCR, while the TCRdb copy is restricted to in-frame clones and leaves out a portion. The table shows some 120,000 clones, with about 91% occurring only once. Sequencing used peripheral blood. The receptor source for this set is a woman between 50 and 59 years old with active or convalescent COVID-19. CDR3s include the opening cysteine and the closing phenylalanine or tryptophan. The order of the fields is clone size, D gene, J gene, V gene, CDR3 protein, CDR3 DNA. A D gene is named only where the DNA matches it firmly. Rows give clone size only sometimes, using once, few, many, or a class for an expanded clone.

few,-,TRBJ1-6,TRBV19,CASSRVKDSYNSPLHF,TGTGCCAGCAGTAGGGTAAAAGACAGCTATAATTCACCCCTCCACTTT
-,TRBD2,TRBJ2-5,TRBV5-8,CASSSVTTSGQETQYF,TGTGCCAGCAGCTCGGTGACTACTAGCGGCCAAGAGACCCAGTACTTC
-,-,TRBJ2-7,TRBV28,CASSPSGAYEQYF,TGTGCCAGCAGTCCCTCGGGGGCCTACGAGCAGTACTTC
once,TRBD1,TRBJ1-2,TRBV12-3/TRBV12-4,CASSFGDRGYTF,TGTGCCAGCAGTTTCGGGGACAGGGGCTACACCTTC
-,-,TRBJ1-2,TRBV7-9,CASSLTTEYGYTF,TGTGCCAGCAGCTTAACCACCGAGTATGGCTACACCTTC
few,TRBD1,TRBJ1-4,TRBV2,CASGTANEKLFF,TGTGCCAGCGGGACAGCTAATGAAAAACTGTTTTTT
-,-,TRBJ2-5,TRBV18,CAIPPGVLRETQYF,TGTGCCATACCCCCGGGGGTCCTCCGGGAGACCCAGTACTTC
-,TRBD2,TRBJ2-7,TRBV30,CAWNTGGYEQYF,TGTGCCTGGAACACGGGAGGATACGAGCAGTACTTC
-,-,TRBJ1-5,TRBV28,CASSRAGGGHQPQHF,TGTGCCAGCAGCCGGGCCGGCGGGGGGCATCAGCCCCAGCATTTT
-,TRBD2,TRBJ2-7,TRBV2,CASSLRLAGVDEQYF,TGTGCCAGCAGCCTTAGACTAGCGGGAGTCGATGAGCAGTACTTC
-,TRBD2,TRBJ2-7,TRBV7-2,CASSTSGRGTYEQYF,TGTGCCAGCAGCACCAGCGGGAGGGGAACCTACGAGCAGTACTTC
few,TRBD2,TRBJ2-7,TRBV30,CAWSLADYEQYF,TGTGCCTGGTCACTAGCGGACTACGAGCAGTACTTC
-,TRBD2,TRBJ2-7,TRBV11-1,CASSLGPGLVNYEQYF,TGTGCCAGCAGCTTAGGGCCGGGACTAGTGAACTACGAGCAGTACTTC
-,-,TRBJ2-5,TRBV27,CASSSGTILETQYF,TGTGCCAGCAGTTCGGGGACAATCTTGGAGACCCAGTACTTC
-,-,TRBJ1-1,TRBV7-2,CASSLATLTGGNTEAFF,TGTGCCAGCAGCTTAGCGACTCTGACGGGGGGGAACACTGAAGCTTTCTTT
-,-,TRBJ2-1,TRBV10-3,CAILVSSYNEQFF,TGTGCCATCCTAGTATCGAGCTACAATGAGCAGTTCTTC
-,TRBD1,TRBJ2-7,TRBV7-9,CASSLGQGAVYEQYF,TGTGCCAGCAGCCTAGGACAGGGGGCTGTCTACGAGCAGTACTTC
-,TRBD1,TRBJ1-2,TRBV7-2,CASSSDRGHFYGYTF,TGTGCCAGCAGCTCGGACAGGGGGCATTTCTATGGCTACACCTTC
-,-,TRBJ2-6,TRBV7-8,CASSLDGGASGANVLTF,TGTGCCAGCAGCTTAGATGGAGGGGCCTCTGGGGCCAACGTCCTGACTTTC
once,TRBD1,TRBJ2-5,TRBV7-9,CASSAVGGQGVGGTQYF,TGTGCCAGCAGCGCAGTAGGAGGACAGGGGGTCGGCGGGACCCAGTACTTC
once,-,TRBJ2-7,TRBV9,CASLPGNRYEQYF,TGTGCCAGCCTACCAGGGAACCGCTACGAGCAGTACTTC
-,TRBD2,TRBJ2-3,TRBV4-2,CASSALAGGPTDTQYF,TGTGCCAGCAGCGCACTAGCGGGAGGGCCAACAGATACGCAGTATTTT
-,-,TRBJ2-5,TRBV28,CASSGGQWETQYF,TGTGCCAGCAGTGGCGGGCAGTGGGAGACCCAGTACTTC
-,-,TRBJ1-1,TRBV7-6,CASSFSPAGLNTEAFF,TGTGCCAGCAGCTTCTCCCCCGCAGGGCTGAACACTGAAGCTTTCTTT
-,-,TRBJ2-1,TRBV10-3,CAISESRGGDNEQFF,TGTGCCATCAGTGAGTCCAGGGGTGGGGACAATGAGCAGTTCTTC
-,TRBD1,TRBJ1-1,TRBV16,CASSRGGFGAFF,TGTGCCAGCAGCCGAGGGGGCTTCGGAGCTTTCTTT
-,-,TRBJ1-1,TRBV18,CASSGDTMNTEAFF,TGTGCCAGCTCAGGGGACACCATGAACACTGAAGCTTTCTTT